This T cell receptor (beta chain) was captured in a study of tumor and adjacent non-tumor tissue in lung cancer. Points from the study as a whole: TCR diversity was significantly greater in tumor than normal lung tissue.

For this clonotype: Antigen: not known. A read error may produce the germline difference seen at one junction end.

The template was RNA from unsorted bulk tissue. The normal lung tissue was taken more than 3 cm from the tumor edge. Chemotherapy-naive patients with new lung cancer underwent thoracic surgery in China, August–late 2014. Germline CDR1 and CDR2: SGHDT and YYEEEE. There are 16 residues in the CDR3. The library came from three nested PCR rounds adapted from ARM-PCR protocols. TCRdb analysed the multiplex PCR reads with MiXCR anew, one entry per CDR3 protein. Among about 80,000 distinct CDR3 sequences listed, more than 80% were seen once. The clonotype originates from a man aged 55-75 years with non-small cell lung cancer. The chain links TRBV5-6 to TRBJ2-4; 12 bases agree with TRBD2. The material sequenced was distant non-tumor lung tissue. CDR3 protein: CASALAGGVAKNIQYF. CDR3 in DNA: TGTGCCAGCGCACTAGCGGGGGGCGTAGCCAAAAACATTCAATACTTC.